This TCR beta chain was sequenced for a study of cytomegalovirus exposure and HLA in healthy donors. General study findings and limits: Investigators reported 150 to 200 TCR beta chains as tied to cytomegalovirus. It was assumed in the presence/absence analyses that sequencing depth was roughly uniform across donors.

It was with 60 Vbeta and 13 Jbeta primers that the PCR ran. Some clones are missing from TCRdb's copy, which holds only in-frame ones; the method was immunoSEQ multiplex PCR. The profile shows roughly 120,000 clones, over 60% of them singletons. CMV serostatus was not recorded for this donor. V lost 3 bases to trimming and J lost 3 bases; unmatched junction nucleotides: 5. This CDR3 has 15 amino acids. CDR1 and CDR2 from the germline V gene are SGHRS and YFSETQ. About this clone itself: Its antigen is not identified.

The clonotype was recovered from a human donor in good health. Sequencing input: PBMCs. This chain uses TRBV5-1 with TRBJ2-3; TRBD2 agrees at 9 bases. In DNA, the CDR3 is TGCGCCAGCAGCTCCATCAGCGGGAGGACAGATACGCAGTATTTT. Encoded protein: CASSSISGRTDTQYF.